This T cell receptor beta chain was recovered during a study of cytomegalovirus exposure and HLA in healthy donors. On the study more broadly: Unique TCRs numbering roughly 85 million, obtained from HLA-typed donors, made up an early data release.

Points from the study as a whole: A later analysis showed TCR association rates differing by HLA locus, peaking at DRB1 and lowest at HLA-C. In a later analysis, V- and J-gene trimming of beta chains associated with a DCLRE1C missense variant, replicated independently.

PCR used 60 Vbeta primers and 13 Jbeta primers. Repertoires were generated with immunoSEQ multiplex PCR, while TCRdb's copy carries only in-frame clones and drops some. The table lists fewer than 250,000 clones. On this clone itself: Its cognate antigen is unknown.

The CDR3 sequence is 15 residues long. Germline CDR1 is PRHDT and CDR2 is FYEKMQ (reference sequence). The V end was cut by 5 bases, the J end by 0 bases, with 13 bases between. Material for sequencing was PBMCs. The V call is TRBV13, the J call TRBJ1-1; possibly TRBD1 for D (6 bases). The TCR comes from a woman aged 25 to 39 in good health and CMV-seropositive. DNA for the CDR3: TGTGCCAGCAGCCTACAGGGAAACATGAACACTGAAGCTTTCTTT. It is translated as CASSLQGNMNTEAFF.